This entry concerns a single T cell receptor (beta chain). No antigen is known for it. Base-call qualities are not available, and no considerably larger clone is one nucleotide away. In total, 630 or so healthy bone marrow donors made up the cohort. At the time of sampling, all cohort members were nominally healthy, though unrecorded immune exposures were likely present. The donor tested CMV seronegative, placing the donor among the 350 or so seronegative members of the cohort. Each donor provided a peripheral blood sample, and peripheral blood mononuclear cells were used for TCR beta sequencing. Genomic DNA was extracted from the blood cell samples with the Qiagen DNeasy Blood Extraction Kit. V was cut back by 2 bases and J by 0 bases, leaving a gap of 11 bases between them. The CDR3 contains 15 residues, cysteine and phenylalanine counted. Only CDR3 DNA is held: 45 bases, read in frame from base 1. According to the germline V gene (reference sequence), CDR1 reads GTSNPN and CDR2 reads SVGIG.

The receptor library was made with the immunoSEQ multiplex PCR assay. For the multiplex PCR, a mixture combining 60 forward primers for TCR Vbeta segments and 13 reverse primers for TCR Jbeta segments was used. The CDR3 region of rearranged TCR beta genes was amplified from genomic DNA with a multiplex PCR assay. The amplified TCR beta libraries were sequenced on the Illumina HiSeq System as 87-base-pair reads. Per the original workflow: In a later analysis, 77 million or so unique TCR beta chains were counted across the 500 to 850 repertoires, and about 9.9 million of these chains were shared by at least two donors. Raw reads were error-corrected and collapsed into unique sequences by a nearest-neighbor algorithm in which closely related sequences were merged to remove PCR and sequencing errors. Alignment of CDR3 sequences to IMGT reference sequences was used to assign V, D and J gene segments. Each retained sequence needed at least a six-nucleotide match to both a V gene segment and a J gene segment. Rearrangements were classified as productive when the CDR3 lacked stop codons and remained in frame with V and J, and all other rearrangements were classified as non-productive. CDR3 was defined by IMGT convention, running from the second conserved V-encoded cysteine to the conserved J-encoded phenylalanine. The earlier analysis of about 570 of the donors excluded any sequence lacking an unambiguous match to a single V gene segment. In an earlier analysis of approximately 590 of the donors, V segments were called functional above 56.7% productive rearrangements and were called segregating when the between-donor standard deviation exceeded 5%. A statistical classification framework was built to diagnose cytomegalovirus status from the catalog of TCR beta chain sequences. In a later analysis, V and J genes were assigned by comparing TCR nucleotide sequences against IMGT/GENE-DB human TR gene sequences. A later analysis assigned CDR3 sequences and most-parsimonious VDJ recombination scenarios with the TCRdist pipeline. In a later analysis, each TCR beta chain was defined by its CDR3 amino acid sequence together with its V-gene family, and reads without a unique V-gene family were excluded. A later analysis removed 592 highly shared, low-generation-probability nucleotide sequences to deal with suspected cross-contamination and a sequencing artifact. For each public chain, a later analysis derived a clonal expansion index from normalized ranks of inferred template counts within each repertoire. In a later analysis, generation probabilities were computed using a VDJ recombination model fitted to out-of-frame rearrangements, and the results were checked against IGoR. In a later analysis, TCR-TCR, TCR-HLA and TCR-CMV co-occurrence was scored with hypergeometric tests, and a repertoire-size bias correction was applied to TCR pairs. False discovery rates were estimated in a later analysis by permuting HLA or CMV assignments 20 times. In a later analysis, co-occurring TCRs were grouped using DBSCAN, with TCRdist sequence similarity added in when clustering inside HLA-allele-positive subsets. Co-occurrence clustering excluded repertoires with fewer than 30,000 or more than 120,000 public chains, plus five with anomalous nucleotide sharing. Here the immuneACCESS table is served through TCRdb, limited to in-frame sequences with V and J called. Missing clones are a known gap in these copies; in checked studies unresolved V genes cover under half, and the rest lacks a known reason. The V and J calls and the clone size are those of that table, but D and trimming were determined from the DNA. This sample gives about 59,000 clones in total; about four fifths of them show up just once. About 4% of the sample lies in the top ten.

These data are taken from a study of cytomegalovirus exposure and HLA in healthy donors (dated by TCRdb to about 2017). The study in broad terms: An earlier analysis of some 600 of the donors reported roughly 300 Gb of sequence data and 117 million unique TCR beta sequences obtained from about 200 million T cells. An early release that covered 500 to 800 HLA-typed donors contained approximately 290 gigabases of sequencing data and 75 million to 100 million unique TCR sequences. Of the roughly 430 genotyped donors, over 70% fell in the genetic ancestry cluster associated with self-reported Caucasian donors. The study aimed to test whether cataloging public T cell receptors could reveal signatures of past pathogen exposure. The study profiled the T cell repertoires of under 850 subjects by immunosequencing and related them to cytomegalovirus serostatus. Besides the first cohort of hundreds of subjects, a separate validation cohort made up of 120 different subjects was used. The study combined high-throughput TCR immunosequencing, statistical association of individual TCRs with disease status, and machine learning to predict cytomegalovirus infection status. To study patterns of TCR occurrence, a later analysis re-analyzed previously published TCR beta repertoires from 500 to 850 donors and added high-resolution HLA genotyping. Rather than using new phenotypic data, the later analysis identified candidate immune exposures from TCR beta sequences and from how often those sequences occurred across donors. In an earlier analysis of 500 to 650 of the donors, high-throughput TCR beta sequencing was used to judge whether each TCR beta V gene segment behaved as functional or pseudogenic. Donor age, sex, ethnicity and CMV serostatus were compiled alongside the repertoire data. A later genetic analysis used genome-wide SNP genotypes for 398 of the 666 donors, treating that subset as a discovery cohort. All discovery cohort repertoires had been generated on a single sequencing platform. Class I and class II HLA loci were covered by the typing at four-digit resolution. The number of typed donors differed by locus: about 629-630 for A, B, C, DRB1 and DQB1; 522 for DQA1; approximately 610 for DPA1; and some 430 for DPB1. Because of strong linkage in the cohort, roughly five DR-DQ haplotypes were treated as single units for association and clustering. Among almost 400 genotyped donors of the cohort, an average of about 240,000 unique TCR beta nucleotide sequences were sequenced per donor, roughly 20% of them non-productive.

The paper as a whole reports these results and caveats: In both the original and validation cohorts, the classifier was reported to diagnose cytomegalovirus status with high specificity and sensitivity. A later analysis reported that several top co-occurrence clusters appeared linked to parvovirus B19, influenza, CMV and Epstein-Barr virus. An earlier analysis of around 540 of the donors showed that most TCR beta V segments appeared in productive rearrangements either about 87% or about 30% of the time, which broadly matched IMGT annotations. Because HLA typing was missing for some donors at each locus, association tests included only the typed subset. This cohort had only TCR beta chains sequenced, and the lack of alpha or paired-chain data limited which features could be detected. Because counts were too low, some 17 rarely observed V segments, including chromosome 9 orphons, were left out of the earlier analysis of about 500 of the donors. A group of highly shared sequence variants was considered likely to be a technical artifact of the sequencing pipeline. At a false discovery rate of 0.05, a later analysis linked around 17,000 TCR beta sequences to specific HLA alleles. A few of the identified cytomegalovirus-associated TCR beta chains were confirmed in vitro to be specific for cytomegalovirus antigens. Compared with the approximately 670-donor mean, donors in an Asian-associated ancestry cluster had fewer N-insertions in productive TCRs, according to a later genetic analysis. When HLA alleles, especially DR and DQ, strongly co-occurred, attributing TCR associations to individual alleles was difficult. In a later analysis, HLA-associated TCR beta chains showed more clonal expansion and lower generation probabilities than non-associated chains that were equally common. The study gave a list of some 150 TCR beta chains associated with cytomegalovirus. In a later analysis, the rate of TCR association differed among HLA loci, with DRB1 alleles having the most associated TCRs and HLA-C alleles having the fewest. Because the 87-base-pair reads could not distinguish some IMGT-functional V segments, including TRBV6-2 and TRBV6-3, those segments were excluded. CMV serostatus was the only immune exposure information available for the cohort. It was suggested by the authors that the approach could potentially be generalized to other disease states and immunological phenotypes. In a later genetic analysis, a missense DCLRE1C variant was associated with V-gene and J-gene trimming of TCR beta chains, and the association was replicated in an independent cohort. Most TCR sequences were observed very rarely across donors, whereas some public TCRs were present in many individuals. Roughly uniform sequencing depth across donors was assumed in presence/absence analyses, although this assumption may not hold. Correlated functional status among segregating V segments might reflect linkage disequilibrium, but an unknown experimental factor could not be ruled out. According to a later analysis, most CMV-associated TCR beta chains appeared to be HLA-restricted, and the HLA associations seemed to be driven largely by CMV exposure. A further reported finding was that TCR beta sequences accurately predicted the HLA-A and HLA-B alleles for most subjects in the first cohort.

Sequenced: PBMCs. Here the chain combines TRBV30 and TRBJ1-5; a tentative D call is TRBD1 (5 bases match). This TCR was sampled from a woman in her thirties or forties in good health and CMV-seronegative. The CDR3 is CAWSRGDSSNQPQHF. The nucleotides are TGTGCCTGGAGTCGCGGAGACAGTAGCAATCAGCCCCAGCATTTT.